This TCR beta chain was sequenced during a study of blood T cells in healthy people across ages. Germline lookup yields CDR1 SGHTA and CDR2 FQGNSA. V dropped 5 bases and J dropped 2 bases, with 12 bases sitting between them. CDR3 length: 14 residues. This clonotype came up once. A second roughly 7 to 11 cycle PCR used barcoded and J-beta primers. Each CDR3 protein is one row after TCRdb ran MiXCR on the 5' RACE reads. The sample carries hundreds of thousands of distinct CDR3 sequences, about three fifths recorded once. The sequencing input was blood. V usage is TRBV7-2 and J usage is TRBJ2-5, with D perhaps TRBD2 (5 bases). The source is a man aged 25-40 years in good health. The CDR3 protein is CASSMDSRQETQYF. As DNA, the CDR3 is TGTGCCAGCAGCATGGACTCCCGGCAAGAGACCCAGTACTTC.